One sample yielded the 10 T cell receptor beta chains listed below, sequenced in a study of Ad26.COV2.S vaccination and SARS-CoV-2 variants. Treatment meaning: 15 to 20 received Ad26.COV2.S at low or high dose, single or two shots; 5 received placebo; per-sample allocation not given. After the first vaccine or placebo injection, samples were drawn on day 63. Sequencing was performed with immunoSEQ multiplex PCR; in TCRdb, only in-frame clones are kept and a portion is missing. The sample contains hundreds of thousands of clones, around 89% of which appear only once. The source material was peripheral blood, sampled in a trial of Ad26.COV2.S vaccine versus placebo. The receptor source for this set is a person between 18 and 59 years old who received the Ad26.COV2.S COVID-19 vaccine or a placebo.

The V call is TRBV10-3, the J call TRBJ1-6, with TRBD1 as a possible D gene (5 bases). V lost 2 bases and J lost 1, with 9 bases in between. There are 16 residues in the CDR3. Germline values: CDR1 ENHRY, CDR2 SYGVKD. This chain's CDR3 is CAISEGEGSYNSPLHF. In nucleotides, the CDR3 is TGTGCCATCAGTGAGGGGGAGGGGTCCTATAATTCACCCCTCCACTTT.

The V gene is TRBV11-2, the J gene TRBJ2-1; D is uncertain. V was pared by 3 bases and J by 9 bases, with 9 bases between. Looked up from germline, CDR1 is SGHAT and CDR2 is FQNNGV. The CDR3 contains 12 residues. Here the CDR3 DNA reads TGTGCCAGCAGCTTGGTGGCGGTTGAGCAGTTCTTC. It specifies CASSLVAVEQFF. The variable domain in full, with the rest retrieved from reference TRBV11-2 and TRBJ2-1, is EAGVAQSPRYKIIEKRQSVAFWCNPISGHATLYWYQQILGQGPKLLIQFQNNGVVDDSQLPKDRFSAERLKGVDSTLKIQPAKLEDSAVYLCASSLVAVEQFFGPGTRLTVL.

The chain couples TRBV4-2 to TRBJ2-1; D is possibly TRBD2 (6 bases). This CDR3 contains 14 residues. Between the trimmed V and J ends, which lost 1 base and 7 bases, there was a span of 11 bases. Germline CDR1 and CDR2: LGHNA and YNFKEQ. CDR3 DNA: TGTGCCAGCAGCCAAGTGGGAGGCCTGAATGAGCAGTTCTTC. It encodes CASSQVGGLNEQFF.

V usage is TRBV7-2 and J usage is TRBJ1-2; the match to TRBD1 covers 11 bases. From germline, CDR1 is SGHTA and CDR2 FQGNSA. Unmatched junction bases numbered 7, after V lost 5 bases and J lost 8 bases. The CDR3 is 14 residues long. Here the CDR3 reads CASSERTGGRGYTF. The CDR3 DNA is TGTGCCAGCAGCGAAAGGACAGGGGGCCGGGGCTACACCTTC.

V and J are TRBV6-1 and TRBJ1-4; 10 nucleotides align to TRBD1. The CDR3 extends over 14 amino acids. Germline V lookup: CDR1 MNHNS, CDR2 SASEGT. V dropped 3 bases and J dropped 8; count of bases not matched to a gene: 3. The chain's CDR3 is CASSDGQGEEKLFF. The CDR3 DNA reads TGTGCCAGCAGTGACGGACAGGGGGAAGAAAAACTGTTTTTT.

The V call is TRBV11-2, the J call TRBJ1-1, with TRBD1 matching 7 bases. Trimming cost V 5 bases and J 1 base; bases outside gene matches: 7. The CDR3 runs 15 residues. Germline V gives CDR1 SGHAT, CDR2 FQNNGV. CDR3 DNA: TGTGCCAGCAGCCCATCGACAGGGACGAACACTGAAGCTTTCTTT. Translation: CASSPSTGTNTEAFF.

V gene TRBV27 combines with J gene TRBJ2-7, with D tentatively TRBD2 (5 bases). Per germline, CDR1 MNHEY and CDR2 SMNVEV (reference sequence). V lost 6 bases, J lost 5 bases, and 17 bases lay in between. This CDR3 region has 14 residues. The CDR3 reads CASSLGLNTNEQYF. For the CDR3, the DNA is TGTGCCAGCAGCCTTGGACTCAACACCAACGAGCAGTACTTC.

The V call is TRBV3-1 (or the pseudogene TRBV3-2), the J call TRBJ2-1; 7 bases are a match to TRBD1. Losses at the gene ends were 1 base for V and 4 bases for J; bases not matched to a gene: 25. The germline CDR1 and CDR2 sequences are LGHDT and YNNKEL (reference sequence). This CDR3 has 22 residues. The CDR3: CASSQGEDIGTVVTLPYNEQFF. Written as DNA, the CDR3 is TGTGCCAGCAGCCAAGGTGAGGATATCGGGACAGTAGTTACCCTACCGTACAATGAGCAGTTCTTC.

This clone was seen a single time. This chain connects TRBV19 to TRBJ2-3; D possibly corresponds to TRBD2 (6 bases). V was trimmed by 3 bases and J by 4 bases, leaving 11 bases between them. This CDR3 spans 14 amino acids. Germline lookup yields CDR1 LNHDA and CDR2 SQIVND (reference sequence). CDR3 coding DNA: TGTGCCAGTAGTATGATTAGCGGAGCAGATACGCAGTATTTT. Its protein is CASSMISGADTQYF.

This clone was detected only once. The chain is built from TRBV5-4 and TRBJ2-1; D call uncertain. The ends were cut back, 5 bases at V and 0 bases at J, with 15 bases in the middle. The CDR3 contains 16 residues. Looked up from germline, CDR1 is SGHNT and CDR2 is YYREEE (reference sequence). Written as DNA, the CDR3 is TGTGCCAGCAGATCTGACCTAACTGTCTCCTACAATGAGCAGTTCTTC. The encoded protein is CASRSDLTVSYNEQFF.